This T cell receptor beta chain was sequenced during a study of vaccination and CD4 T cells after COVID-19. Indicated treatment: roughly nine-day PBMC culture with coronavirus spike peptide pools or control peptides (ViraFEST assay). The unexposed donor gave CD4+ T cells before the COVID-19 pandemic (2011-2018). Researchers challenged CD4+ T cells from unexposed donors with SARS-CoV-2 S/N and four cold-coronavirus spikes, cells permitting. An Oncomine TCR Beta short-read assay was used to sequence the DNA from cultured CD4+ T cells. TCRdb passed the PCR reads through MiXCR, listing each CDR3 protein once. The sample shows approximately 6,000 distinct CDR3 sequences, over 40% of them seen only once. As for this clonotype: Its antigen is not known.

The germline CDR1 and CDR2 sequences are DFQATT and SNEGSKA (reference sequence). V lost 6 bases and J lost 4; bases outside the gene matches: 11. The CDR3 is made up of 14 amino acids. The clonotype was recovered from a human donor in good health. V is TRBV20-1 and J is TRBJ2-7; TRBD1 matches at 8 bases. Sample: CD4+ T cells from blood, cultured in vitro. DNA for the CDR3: TGCAGTGCGTGGGACAGGACCCGTGTATACGAGCAGTACTTC. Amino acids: CSAWDRTRVYEQYF.